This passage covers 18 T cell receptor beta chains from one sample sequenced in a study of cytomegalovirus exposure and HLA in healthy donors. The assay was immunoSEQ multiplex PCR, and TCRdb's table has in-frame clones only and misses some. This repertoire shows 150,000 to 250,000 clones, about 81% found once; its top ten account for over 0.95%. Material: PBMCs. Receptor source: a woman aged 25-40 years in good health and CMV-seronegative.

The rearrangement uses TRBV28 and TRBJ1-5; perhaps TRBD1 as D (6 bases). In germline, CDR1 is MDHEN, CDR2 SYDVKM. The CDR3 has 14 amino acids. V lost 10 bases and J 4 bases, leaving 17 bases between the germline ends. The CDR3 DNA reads TGTGCCACCTTTGCGGGGGCCGGGAATCAGCCCCAGCATTTT. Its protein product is CATFAGAGNQPQHF. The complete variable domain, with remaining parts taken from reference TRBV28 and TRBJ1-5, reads DVKVTQSSRYLVKRTGEKVFLECVQDMDHENMFWYRQDPGLGLRLIYFSYDVKMKEKGDIPEGYSVSREKKERFSLILESASTNQTSMYLCATFAGAGNQPQHFGDGTRLSIL.

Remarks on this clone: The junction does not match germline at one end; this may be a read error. The CDR3 spells CASSLSNRGFGYTF. The CDR3 DNA reads as TGTGCCAGCAGTCTATCCAACAGGGGGTTTGGCTACACCTTC. The chain uses TRBV27 and TRBJ1-2; TRBD1 matches at 8 bases. The CDR3 spans 14 residues. The germline CDR1 and CDR2 sequences are MNHEY and SMNVEV (reference sequence).

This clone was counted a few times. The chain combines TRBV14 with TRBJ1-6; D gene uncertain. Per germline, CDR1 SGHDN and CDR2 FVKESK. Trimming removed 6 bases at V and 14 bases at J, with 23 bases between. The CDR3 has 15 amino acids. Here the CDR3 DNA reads TGTGCCAGCAGTCCCTCTATGTCGACCGTAGCCACCCTCCACTTT. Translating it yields CASSPSMSTVATLHF.

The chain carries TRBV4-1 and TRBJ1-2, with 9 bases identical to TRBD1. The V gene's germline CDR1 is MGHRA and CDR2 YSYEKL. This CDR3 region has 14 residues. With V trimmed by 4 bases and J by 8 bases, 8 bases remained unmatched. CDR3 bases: TGCGCCAGCAGCCGACGGGACAGGGACTCGGGCTACACCTTC. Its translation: CASSRRDRDSGYTF.

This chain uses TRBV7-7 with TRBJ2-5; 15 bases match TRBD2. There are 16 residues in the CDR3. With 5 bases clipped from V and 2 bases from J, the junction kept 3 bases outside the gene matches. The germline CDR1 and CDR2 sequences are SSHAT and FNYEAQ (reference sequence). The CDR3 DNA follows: TGTGCCAGCAGCCGGACTAGCGGGAGGGCACAAGAGACCCAGTACTTC. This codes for CASSRTSGRAQETQYF. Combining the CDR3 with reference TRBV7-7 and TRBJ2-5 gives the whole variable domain GAGVSQSPRYKVTKRGQDVTLRCDPISSHATLYWYQQALGQGPEFLTYFNYEAQPDKSGLPSDRFSAERPEGSISTLTIQRTEQRDSAMYRCASSRTSGRAQETQYFGPGTRLLVL.

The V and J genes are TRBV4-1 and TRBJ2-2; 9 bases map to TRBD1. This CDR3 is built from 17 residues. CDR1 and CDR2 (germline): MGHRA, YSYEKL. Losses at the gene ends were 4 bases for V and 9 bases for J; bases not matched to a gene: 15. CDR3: CASSLPSGTGITRELFF. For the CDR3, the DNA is TGCGCCAGCAGCCTTCCGAGCGGGACAGGGATAACCAGGGAGCTGTTTTTT.

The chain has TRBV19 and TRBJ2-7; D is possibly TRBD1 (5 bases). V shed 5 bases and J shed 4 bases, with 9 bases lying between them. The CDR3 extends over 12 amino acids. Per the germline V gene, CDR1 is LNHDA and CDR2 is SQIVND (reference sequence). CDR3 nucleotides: TGTGCCAGTAGTGCCGACAGTTACGAGCAGTACTTC. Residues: CASSADSYEQYF.

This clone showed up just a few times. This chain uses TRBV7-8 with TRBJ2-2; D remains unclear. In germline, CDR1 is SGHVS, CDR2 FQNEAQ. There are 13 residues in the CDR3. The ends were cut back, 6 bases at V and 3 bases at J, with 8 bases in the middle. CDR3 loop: CASSPLDTGELFF. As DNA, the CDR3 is TGTGCCAGCAGTCCTCTCGACACCGGGGAGCTGTTTTTT.

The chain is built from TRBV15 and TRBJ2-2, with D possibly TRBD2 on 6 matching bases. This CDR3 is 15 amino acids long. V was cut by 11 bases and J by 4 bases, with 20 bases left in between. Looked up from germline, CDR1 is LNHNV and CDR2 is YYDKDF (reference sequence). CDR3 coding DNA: TGTGCCCTGGGTAGCGGTGCCCGTGGCACCGGGGAGCTGTTTTTT. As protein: CALGSGARGTGELFF.

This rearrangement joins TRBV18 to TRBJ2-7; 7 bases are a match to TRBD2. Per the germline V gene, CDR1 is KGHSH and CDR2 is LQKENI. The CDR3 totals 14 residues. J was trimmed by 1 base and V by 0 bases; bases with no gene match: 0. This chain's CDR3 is CASSPPGLSYEQYF. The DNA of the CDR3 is TGTGCCAGCTCACCACCGGGACTATCCTACGAGCAGTACTTC.

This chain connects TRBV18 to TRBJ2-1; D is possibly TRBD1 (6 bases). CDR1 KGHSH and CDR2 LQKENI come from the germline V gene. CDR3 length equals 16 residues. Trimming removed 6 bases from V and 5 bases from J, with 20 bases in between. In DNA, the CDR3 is TGTGCCAGCTCGCCAAAAGGGACACAACGGAACAATGAGCAGTTCTTC. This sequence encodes CASSPKGTQRNNEQFF.

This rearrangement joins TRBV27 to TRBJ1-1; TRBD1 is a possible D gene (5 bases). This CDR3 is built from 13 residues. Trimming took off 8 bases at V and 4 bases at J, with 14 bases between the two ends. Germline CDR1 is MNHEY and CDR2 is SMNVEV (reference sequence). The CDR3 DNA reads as TGTGCCAGCGTCCAGGGATGGGGCACTGAAGCTTTCTTT. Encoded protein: CASVQGWGTEAFF.

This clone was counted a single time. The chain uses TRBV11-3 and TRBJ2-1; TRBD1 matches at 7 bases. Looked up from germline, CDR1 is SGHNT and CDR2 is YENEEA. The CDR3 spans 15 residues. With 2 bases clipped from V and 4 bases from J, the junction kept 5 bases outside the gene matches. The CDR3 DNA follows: TGTGCCAGCAGCTTAAACCCGGGACAGTACAATGAGCAGTTCTTC. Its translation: CASSLNPGQYNEQFF.

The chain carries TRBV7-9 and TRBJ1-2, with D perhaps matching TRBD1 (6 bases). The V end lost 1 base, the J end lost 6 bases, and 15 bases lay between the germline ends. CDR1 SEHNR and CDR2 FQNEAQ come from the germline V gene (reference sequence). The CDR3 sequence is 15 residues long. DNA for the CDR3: TGTGCCAGCAGCTTAGGGGTCGCACAGGGTGATGGCTACACCTTC. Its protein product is CASSLGVAQGDGYTF.

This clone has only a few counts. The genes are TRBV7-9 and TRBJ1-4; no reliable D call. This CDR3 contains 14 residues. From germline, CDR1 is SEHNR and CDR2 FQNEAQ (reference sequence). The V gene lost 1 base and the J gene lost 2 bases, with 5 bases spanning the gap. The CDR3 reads CASSLGETNEKLFF. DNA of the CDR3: TGTGCCAGCAGCTTAGGAGAGACTAATGAAAAACTGTTTTTT. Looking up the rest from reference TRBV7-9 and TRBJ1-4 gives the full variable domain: DTGVSQNPRHKITKRGQNVTFRCDPISEHNRLYWYRQTLGQGPEFLTYFQNEAQLEKSRLLSDRFSAERPKGSFSTLEIQRTEQGDSAMYLCASSLGETNEKLFFGSGTQLSVL.

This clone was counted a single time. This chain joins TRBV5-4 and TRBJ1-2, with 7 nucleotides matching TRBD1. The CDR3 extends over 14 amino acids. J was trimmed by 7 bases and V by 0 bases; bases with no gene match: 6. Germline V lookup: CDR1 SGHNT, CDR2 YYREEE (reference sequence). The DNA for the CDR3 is TGTGCCAGCAGCTTGGCCCAGGGGGTGGCTGGCTACACCTTC. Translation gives CASSLAQGVAGYTF. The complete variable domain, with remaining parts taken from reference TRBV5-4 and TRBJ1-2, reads ETGVTQSPTHLIKTRGQQVTLRCSSQSGHNTVSWYQQALGQGPQFIFQYYREEENGRGNFPPRFSGLQFPNYSSELNVNALELDDSALYLCASSLAQGVAGYTFGSGTRLTVV.

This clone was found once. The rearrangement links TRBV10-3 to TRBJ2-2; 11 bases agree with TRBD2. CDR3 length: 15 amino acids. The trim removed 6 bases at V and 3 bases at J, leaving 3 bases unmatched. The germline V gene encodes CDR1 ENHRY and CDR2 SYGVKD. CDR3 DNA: TGTGCCATCAGCTTACTAGCGGGAGACACCGGGGAGCTGTTTTTT. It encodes CAISLLAGDTGELFF.

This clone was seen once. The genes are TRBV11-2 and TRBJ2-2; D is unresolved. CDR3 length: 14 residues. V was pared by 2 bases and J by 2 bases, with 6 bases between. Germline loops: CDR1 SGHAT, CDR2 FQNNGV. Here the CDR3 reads CASSLTFNTGELFF. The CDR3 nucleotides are TGTGCCAGCAGCTTAACTTTCAACACCGGGGAGCTGTTTTTT.